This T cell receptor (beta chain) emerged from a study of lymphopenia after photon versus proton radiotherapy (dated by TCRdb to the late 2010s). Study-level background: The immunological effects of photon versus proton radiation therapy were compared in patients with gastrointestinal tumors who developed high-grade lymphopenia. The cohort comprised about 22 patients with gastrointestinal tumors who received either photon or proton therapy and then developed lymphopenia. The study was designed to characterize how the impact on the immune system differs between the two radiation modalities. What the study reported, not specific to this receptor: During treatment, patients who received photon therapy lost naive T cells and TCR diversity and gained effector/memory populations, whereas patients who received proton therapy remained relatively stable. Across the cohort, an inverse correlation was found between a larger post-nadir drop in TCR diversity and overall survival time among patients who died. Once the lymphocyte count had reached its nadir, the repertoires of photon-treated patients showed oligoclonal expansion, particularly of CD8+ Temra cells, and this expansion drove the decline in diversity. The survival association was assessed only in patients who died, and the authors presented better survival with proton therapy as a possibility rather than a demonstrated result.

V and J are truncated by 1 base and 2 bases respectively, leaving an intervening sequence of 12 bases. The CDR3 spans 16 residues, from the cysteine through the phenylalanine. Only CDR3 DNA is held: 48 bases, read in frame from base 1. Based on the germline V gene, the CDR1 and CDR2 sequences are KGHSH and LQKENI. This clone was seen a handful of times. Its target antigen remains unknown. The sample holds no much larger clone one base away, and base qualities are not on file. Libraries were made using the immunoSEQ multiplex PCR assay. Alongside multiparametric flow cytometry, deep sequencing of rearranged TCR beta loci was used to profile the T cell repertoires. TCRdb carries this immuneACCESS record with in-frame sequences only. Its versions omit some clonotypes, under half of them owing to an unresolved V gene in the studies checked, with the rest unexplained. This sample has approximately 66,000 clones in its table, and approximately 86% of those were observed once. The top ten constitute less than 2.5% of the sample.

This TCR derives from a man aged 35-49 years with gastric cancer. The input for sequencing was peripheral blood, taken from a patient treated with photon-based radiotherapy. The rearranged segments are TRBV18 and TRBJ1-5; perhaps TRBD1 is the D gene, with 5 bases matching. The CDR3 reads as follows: CASSPQGPGGNQPQHF. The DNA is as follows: TGTGCCAGCTCACCACAGGGCCCGGGGGGCAATCAGCCCCAGCATTTT.